This entry concerns a single T cell receptor (beta chain). This sample was taken from a study of blood T cell repertoires in COVID-19. The method was immunoSEQ multiplex PCR; TCRdb's version includes in-frame clones alone and lacks a portion of them. The sample lists around 140,000 clones, 87% occurring once. The sequenced sample was PBMCs or T cells enriched from blood (not recorded which). The receptor comes from a woman between 40 and 55 years old who had been exposed to COVID-19.

The CDR3 sequence: CASSVYLSEQYF. The CDR3 region has the DNA TGTGCCAGCAGTGTTTATCTCTCCGAGCAGTACTTC. The chain links TRBV25-1 to TRBJ2-7; D gene ambiguous. CDR1 is MGHDK and CDR2 is SYGVNS in the germline V gene. V lost 4 bases and J lost 6, with 10 bases in between. This CDR3 has 12 amino acids.